One sample yielded the 24 T cell receptor beta chains listed below, sequenced in a study of T cell responses to AZD1222 COVID-19 vaccine. Profiled with immunoSEQ multiplex PCR; TCRdb holds only in-frame clones, not every one. The sample contains fewer than 150,000 clones, about 91% of which appear only once. The specimen comprised peripheral blood, sampled 28 days after the second AZD1222 dose. The receptors shown here come from an adult who received the AZD1222 COVID-19 vaccine.

As regards this clone: This clone may be a read error of a much larger clone one base away. The chain joins TRBV19 to TRBJ1-1; TRBD1 aligns across 7 bases. The length of the CDR3 is 15 residues. From germline, CDR1 is LNHDA and CDR2 SQIVND (reference sequence). The CDR3 here is CTSSPRQGGNTEAFF. The CDR3 DNA follows: TGTACCAGTAGTCCACGACAGGGTGGAAACACTGAAGCTTTCTTT.

The V call is TRBV7-2, the J call TRBJ1-1; no firm D call. Germline V gene sequence: CDR1 SGHTA, CDR2 FQGNSA. This CDR3 region has 13 residues. Trimming removed 2 bases from V and 6 bases from J, with 10 bases in between. The CDR3 protein is CASSLLILAEAFF. DNA for the CDR3: TGTGCCAGCAGCTTACTGATCTTGGCTGAAGCTTTCTTT.

The V call is TRBV5-1, the J call TRBJ2-7; TRBD1 matches 8 bases. V gave up 4 bases and J gave up 4 bases; unmatched junction bases: 16. Germline-derived CDR1 and CDR2 are SGHRS and YFSETQ. The length of the CDR3 is 17 residues. The DNA of the CDR3 is TGCGCCAGCAGCACCCTCCCCAGACAGGGGTTTGGTTACGAGCAGTACTTC. Protein product: CASSTLPRQGFGYEQYF. Using reference TRBV5-1 and TRBJ2-7 for the parts outside the CDR3, the full variable domain is KAGVTQTPRYLIKTRGQQVTLSCSPISGHRSVSWYQQTPGQGLQFLFEYFSETQRNKGNFPGRFSGRQFSNSRSEMNVSTLELGDSALYLCASSTLPRQGFGYEQYFGPGTRLTVT.

The chain carries TRBV6-5 and TRBJ2-7, with 9 positions matching TRBD2. The germline V gene has CDR1 MNHEY and CDR2 SVGAGI. The trim removed 6 bases at V and 5 bases at J, leaving 8 bases unmatched. CDR3 length equals 14 residues. The CDR3 DNA reads TGTGCCAGCAGCCCCCGCGGGGGGGTAGACGAGCAGTACTTC. Translation: CASSPRGGVDEQYF.

The V call is TRBV19, the J call TRBJ2-7, with no clear D. Germline V CDR1 and CDR2: LNHDA, SQIVND (reference sequence). Trimming removed 6 bases at V and 0 bases at J, with 12 bases between. The CDR3 extends over 14 amino acids. The CDR3 loop is CASSRSGDSYEQYF. The CDR3 DNA reads as TGTGCCAGTAGCAGAAGTGGGGACTCCTACGAGCAGTACTTC. Full variable domain (outside the CDR3, taken from reference TRBV19 and TRBJ2-7): DGGITQSPKYLFRKEGQNVTLSCEQNLNHDAMYWYRQDPGQGLRLIYYSQIVNDFQKGDIAEGYSVSREKKESFPLTVTSAQKNPTAFYLCASSRSGDSYEQYFGPGTRLTVT.

V and J are TRBV6-1 and TRBJ2-7; D may match TRBD1 or TRBD2 (6 bases each). The CDR3 totals 15 residues. Germline CDR1 MNHNS, CDR2 SASEGT. The V and J ends lost 3 bases and 0 bases respectively, with 12 bases between them. The CDR3 region has the DNA TGTGCCAGCAGTGACCATCGGGGGCCCTCCTACGAGCAGTACTTC. This codes for CASSDHRGPSYEQYF.

The chain has TRBV19 and TRBJ1-1; a weak D match, TRBD1 (6 bases). CDR3 size: 16 residues. Germline V gene data show CDR1 as LNHDA and CDR2 as SQIVND (reference sequence). Trimming shortened V by 3 bases and J by 4 bases, and 18 bases separated the two germline ends. CDR3 DNA: TGTGCCAGTAGTATGGGGGCCGACATGGGGTCCACTGAAGCTTTCTTT. Encoded protein: CASSMGADMGSTEAFF.

The J gene is TRBJ1-4, the V gene TRBV11-2; 10 bases align to TRBD1. The CDR3 consists of 16 residues. The V segment lost 6 bases and the J segment 1 base; nucleotides outside the gene matches: 5. Germline-derived CDR1 and CDR2 are SGHAT and FQNNGV. The CDR3 DNA is TGTGCCAGCAGAAGGACAGGGGGAGGAACTAATGAAAAACTGTTTTTT. Encoded protein: CASRRTGGGTNEKLFF.

Here the CDR3 DNA reads TGTGTTTCACGGGCAAACTATGGCTACACCTTC. This codes for CVSRANYGYTF. The chain combines TRBV28 with TRBJ1-2; D remains ambiguous. Germline V gene lookup returns CDR1 MDHEN and CDR2 SYDVKM. CDR3 length equals 11 residues.

The genes are TRBV20-1 and TRBJ2-2, with D possibly being TRBD2 (5 bases). Germline-derived CDR1 and CDR2 are DFQATT and SNEGSKA (reference sequence). V was pared by 8 bases and J by 7 bases, with 11 bases between. CDR3 size: 11 residues. In nucleotides, the CDR3 is TGCAGTTCCCCACGGGGCGGGGAGCTGTTTTTT. Protein: CSSPRGGELFF.

About this clone itself: One end of the junction varies from germline; a read error may be responsible. This chain connects TRBV7-8 to TRBJ2-2, with D possibly being TRBD1 (6 bases). Germline-derived CDR1 and CDR2 are SGHVS and FQNEAQ. This CDR3 is built from 15 residues. The DNA of the CDR3 is TGTGCCAGCAGCTTAGAGGGGGTGAACACCCGGGAGCTGTTTTTT. It specifies CASSLEGVNTRELFF.

A single count supports this clone. The chain couples TRBV28 to TRBJ1-5; D possibly corresponds to TRBD1 (6 bases). The CDR3 length is 14 residues. Germline CDR1 and CDR2: MDHEN and SYDVKM. V gave up 7 bases and J gave up 6 bases, with 16 bases separating them. The CDR3 spells CASKTPGVGQPQHF. The CDR3 nucleotides read TGTGCCAGCAAGACCCCAGGGGTAGGTCAGCCCCAGCATTTT.

J is TRBJ2-7 and V is TRBV28, with a possible D match to TRBD1 (7 bases). The CDR3 runs to 13 residues. Deletions cut 8 bases from V and 4 bases from J, with 15 bases between. In germline, CDR1 is MDHEN, CDR2 SYDVKM. The CDR3 loop reads CASGRDSLYEQYF. CDR3 DNA sequence: TGTGCCAGCGGGCGGGACAGCCTTTACGAGCAGTACTTC.

The chain is built from TRBV3-1 (or the pseudogene TRBV3-2) and TRBJ2-7; 10 bases align to TRBD1. This CDR3 region has 15 residues. The junction had 8 bases not matched to a gene; V was cut back by 3 bases and J by 6 bases. CDR1 LGHDT and CDR2 YNNKEL come from the germline V gene (reference sequence). This chain's CDR3 is CASSQGQGTTGEQYF. The DNA of the CDR3 is TGTGCCAGCAGCCAGGGACAGGGGACTACAGGCGAGCAGTACTTC.

The chain recombines TRBV5-4 with TRBJ1-4, with 10 bases lining up with TRBD1. J gave up 8 bases and V 3 bases, and 7 bases lay outside the gene matches. The CDR3 is made up of 15 amino acids. Germline V gene data show CDR1 as SGHNT and CDR2 as YYREEE (reference sequence). As DNA, the CDR3 is TGTGCCAGCAGCTGGGGGACAGGGGACGCCGAAAAACTGTTTTTT. It is translated as CASSWGTGDAEKLFF.

This clone occurred once. This rearrangement joins TRBV5-1 to TRBJ2-1; D unclear. V gave up 1 base and J gave up 3 bases, with 17 bases separating them. CDR3 length equals 17 residues. Germline V gene data show CDR1 as SGHRS and CDR2 as YFSETQ. The CDR3 sequence is CASSLRIGLPVYNEQFF. The CDR3 DNA sequence: TGCGCCAGCAGCTTGAGGATTGGGTTGCCTGTCTACAATGAGCAGTTCTTC.

This clone was detected a few times. The chain carries TRBV7-2 and TRBJ2-1, with 7 bases fitting TRBD1. V was pared by 1 base and J by 5 bases, with 8 bases of the junction left unmatched. Germline V CDR1 and CDR2: SGHTA, FQGNSA. The length of the CDR3 is 16 residues. The chain's CDR3 is CASSLGDRPPNNEQFF. The CDR3 DNA sequence: TGTGCCAGCAGCTTAGGGGACAGACCCCCGAACAATGAGCAGTTCTTC.

This chain connects TRBV6-4 to TRBJ1-5; D not resolved. Germline CDR1 is MRHNA and CDR2 is SNTAGT. The ends were cut back, 2 bases at V and 1 base at J, with 6 bases in the middle. The CDR3 totals 14 residues. The CDR3 protein is CASSDGESNQPQHF. As DNA, the CDR3 is TGTGCCAGCAGTGACGGAGAGAGCAATCAGCCCCAGCATTTT.

The chain recombines TRBV29-1 with TRBJ2-7, with D possibly matching TRBD1 (5 bases). The CDR3 contains 12 residues. V shed 4 bases and J shed 2 bases, with 9 bases lying between them. The V gene's germline CDR1 is SQVTM and CDR2 ANQGSEA. The CDR3 coding sequence is TGCAGCGTTGCTTCAGGGCCCTACGAGCAGTACTTC. Its translation: CSVASGPYEQYF.

V usage is TRBV19 and J usage is TRBJ1-1; D not certain. CDR3 length: 12 amino acids. Trimming removed 5 bases at V and 1 base at J, with 5 bases between. In germline, CDR1 is LNHDA, CDR2 SQIVND (reference sequence). The CDR3 bases are TGTGCCAGTAGTTCCAGGAACACTGAAGCTTTCTTT. Its protein is CASSSRNTEAFF. The entire variable domain, with the rest obtained from reference TRBV19 and TRBJ1-1, is as follows: DGGITQSPKYLFRKEGQNVTLSCEQNLNHDAMYWYRQDPGQGLRLIYYSQIVNDFQKGDIAEGYSVSREKKESFPLTVTSAQKNPTAFYLCASSSRNTEAFFGQGTRLTVV.

V and J are TRBV7-9 and TRBJ1-4, with no clear D. Germline-derived CDR1 and CDR2 are SEHNR and FQNEAQ (reference sequence). Trimming took 3 bases from V and 0 from J, leaving 5 bases between them. This CDR3 comprises 14 residues. The CDR3 spells CASSLRATNEKLFF. Here the CDR3 DNA reads TGTGCCAGCAGCTTGAGAGCAACTAATGAAAAACTGTTTTTT.

The genes are TRBV5-5 and TRBJ1-2; TRBD1 matches 10 bases. Germline trimming cut 0 bases from V and 7 bases from J; bases unmatched to any gene: 6. Germline lookup yields CDR1 SGHKS and CDR2 YYEKEE (reference sequence). The CDR3 length is 15 residues. The CDR3 DNA reads TGTGCCAGCAGCTTGGAGTGGACAGGGGGTCGTGGCTACACCTTC. This codes for CASSLEWTGGRGYTF.

As for this clone: At one end, the junction sequence differs from germline, possibly due to a read error. The rearrangement uses TRBV10-1 and TRBJ1-2; 10 nucleotides line up with TRBD1. The CDR3 spans 12 residues. Germline V lookup: CDR1 WNHNN, CDR2 SYGVQD (reference sequence). The CDR3 region has the DNA TGCCCCAGGGACAGGGGAAAAAATGGCTACACCTTC. This gives the protein CPRDRGKNGYTF.

V is TRBV5-1 and J is TRBJ2-2; TRBD2 matches 7 bases. V lost 4 bases and J lost 0; bases outside the gene matches: 3. From germline, CDR1 is SGHRS and CDR2 YFSETQ. The CDR3 sequence is 15 residues long. CDR3 residues: CASSGGSTNTGELFF. DNA for the CDR3: TGCGCCAGCAGCGGCGGGAGTACGAACACCGGGGAGCTGTTTTTT.